The 30 T cell receptor beta chains reported below all come from one sample, sequenced in a study of beta chain features in type 1 diabetes. These receptors have no identified antigens. cDNA synthesis used the whole RNA isolate, giving expressed TCRB sequences. Here immunoSEQ multiplex PCR was the method, and the copy in TCRdb shows in-frame clones only, minus some. This table has under 400,000 clones, roughly 12% appearing once. The study's findings and limits: The study found moderately but significantly shorter TCRB CDR3s in all four CD4+ subsets of Type 1 diabetes patients.

The specimen was naive CD4+ T cells from blood. The receptors come from a woman between 18 and 30 years old with type 1 diabetes.

The sample holds a few counts of this clone. The chain employs TRBV9 and TRBJ2-1; 8 nucleotides align to TRBD2. Per the germline V gene, CDR1 is SGDLS and CDR2 is YYNGEE. Losses at the gene ends were 2 bases for V and 5 bases for J; bases not matched to a gene: 9. The CDR3 is 16 residues long. CDR3 nucleotides: TGTGCCAGCAGCGTCCAGCTAGCGGGCGGGAACAATGAGCAGTTCTTC. Protein product: CASSVQLAGGNNEQFF.

V and J are TRBV6-5 and TRBJ2-6; D unclear. V dropped 7 bases and J dropped 4 bases, with 11 bases sitting between them. The CDR3 spans 14 residues. From germline, CDR1 is MNHEY and CDR2 SVGAGI. The CDR3 here is CASTRFSGANVLTF. CDR3 nucleotide sequence: TGTGCCAGCACCCGTTTTTCCGGGGCCAACGTCCTGACTTTC.

This clone was found a few times. J is TRBJ1-2 and V is TRBV4-2; D possibly corresponds to TRBD1 (5 bases). V lost 3 bases to trimming and J lost 0 bases, with 8 bases between them. The germline V gene has CDR1 LGHNA and CDR2 YNFKEQ. This CDR3 is built from 14 residues. CDR3 loop: CASSQGGANYGYTF. The DNA for the CDR3 is TGTGCCAGCAGCCAGGGGGGAGCTAACTATGGCTACACCTTC.

This clone was counted a few times. J is TRBJ1-2 and V is TRBV10-3; tentatively, D is TRBD1 (6 bases). This CDR3 is built from 14 residues. The germline CDR1 and CDR2 sequences are ENHRY and SYGVKD. V was pared by 7 bases and J by 4 bases, with 16 bases between. For the CDR3, the DNA is TGTGCCATCAACCCGGACAGTCTTATCTATGGCTACACCTTC. It encodes CAINPDSLIYGYTF.

This sequence joins TRBV7-9 and TRBJ2-7; 11 bases agree with TRBD1. Germline V gene lookup returns CDR1 SEHNR and CDR2 FQNEAQ (reference sequence). This CDR3 has 14 residues. V gave up 2 bases and J gave up 5 bases; unmatched junction bases: 2. CDR3 sequence reads: CASSLWTGGDEQYF. The CDR3, as DNA: TGTGCCAGCAGCTTATGGACAGGGGGCGACGAGCAGTACTTC.

This rearrangement joins TRBV28 to TRBJ2-7; 7 nucleotides match TRBD2. The germline gives CDR1 MDHEN, CDR2 SYDVKM. J gave up 3 bases and V 3 bases, and 5 bases lay outside the gene matches. This CDR3 comprises 14 residues. CDR3 sequence: CASSLGGSFYEQYF. CDR3 bases: TGTGCCAGCAGTTTGGGCGGGAGCTTCTACGAGCAGTACTTC.

This clone was counted only a few times. The gene calls are TRBV7-9 and TRBJ2-2; 9 bases are shared with TRBD1. Germline CDR1 and CDR2: SEHNR and FQNEAQ (reference sequence). The V segment lost 9 bases and the J segment 5 bases; nucleotides outside the gene matches: 7. This CDR3 region has 14 residues. CDR3 protein: CARDRDRATGELFF. The CDR3 DNA follows: TGTGCCAGAGACCGGGACAGGGCGACCGGGGAGCTGTTTTTT.

The V gene is TRBV7-2, the J gene TRBJ2-7; D ambiguous. The CDR3 sequence is 11 residues long. V lost 1 base and J 6 bases, leaving 4 bases between the germline ends. Germline V gene data show CDR1 as SGHTA and CDR2 as FQGNSA. In DNA form, the CDR3 reads TGTGCCAGCAGCTTAGTCGGCGAGCAGTACTTC. Amino acid sequence: CASSLVGEQYF.

V gene TRBV11-2 combines with J gene TRBJ2-1, with D possibly TRBD1 on 6 matching bases. V lost 0 bases and J 9 bases, leaving 27 bases between the germline ends. CDR1 is SGHAT, CDR2 FQNNGV, per germline. CDR3 size: 19 residues. CDR3 sequence: CASSLDVGAGPPRWAEQFF. In nucleotides, the CDR3 is TGTGCCAGCAGCTTAGATGTGGGGGCCGGACCTCCGCGGTGGGCTGAGCAGTTCTTC.

Only a few counts were recorded for this clone. This chain joins TRBV4-3 and TRBJ2-1; D may be TRBD1 (5 bases). This CDR3 spans 15 amino acids. Trimming took 1 base from V and 3 from J, leaving 10 bases between them. CDR1 and CDR2 (germline): LGHNA, YSLEER. The CDR3 spells CASSQGTPGYNEQFF. CDR3 in DNA: TGCGCCAGCAGCCAAGGGACACCAGGCTACAATGAGCAGTTCTTC.

The chain couples TRBV28 to TRBJ1-6, with unresolved D. CDR1 is MDHEN, CDR2 SYDVKM, per germline. Between the trimmed V and J ends, which lost 3 bases and 13 bases, there was a span of 10 bases. CDR3 length: 12 residues. CDR3: CASSFQRSPLHF. The CDR3 DNA is TGTGCCAGCAGTTTCCAGAGGAGCCCCCTCCACTTT.

This clone was recorded a few times. The V gene is TRBV4-3, the J gene TRBJ2-7; D unresolved. This CDR3 is built from 14 residues. Germline V gene sequence: CDR1 LGHNA, CDR2 YSLEER. V gave up 2 bases and J gave up 9 bases, with 17 bases separating them. CDR3 in DNA: TGCGCCAGCAGCCAAAGCGAATACCTCGATTTGCAGTACTTC. It is translated as CASSQSEYLDLQYF.

The V gene is TRBV2, the J gene TRBJ1-2; D gene uncertain. Germline V lookup: CDR1 SNHLY, CDR2 FYNNEI. The V gene lost 5 bases and the J gene lost 4 bases, with 8 bases spanning the gap. The CDR3 runs 12 residues. CDR3 amino acids: CASSRETYGYTF. CDR3 sequence (DNA): TGTGCCAGCAGTAGGGAGACCTATGGCTACACCTTC.

V is TRBV30 and J is TRBJ2-3; D not certain. The length of the CDR3 is 12 residues. Per the germline V gene, CDR1 is GTSNPN and CDR2 is SVGIG (reference sequence). V was clipped by 3 bases and J by 4 bases, with 8 bases between them. CDR3 protein: CAWRVAADTQYF. For the CDR3, the DNA is TGTGCCTGGAGAGTAGCAGCAGATACGCAGTATTTT. The full variable domain, with the rest looked up from reference TRBV30 and TRBJ2-3, is SQTIHQWPATLVQPVGSPLSLECTVEGTSNPNLYWYRQAAGRGLQLLFYSVGIGQISSEVPQNLSASRPQDRQFILSSKKLLLSDSGFYLCAWRVAADTQYFGPGTRLTVL.

This clone was observed a handful of times. V is TRBV14 and J is TRBJ1-1, with D maybe TRBD1 (5 bases). Per germline, CDR1 SGHDN and CDR2 FVKESK. V lost 6 bases, J lost 5 bases, and 25 bases lay in between. The CDR3 runs 17 residues. CDR3 loop: CASSRGVPLRRGTEAFF. CDR3 nucleotides: TGTGCCAGCAGTCGGGGAGTACCCTTGAGGAGGGGTACTGAAGCTTTCTTT.

The chain joins TRBV18 to TRBJ2-7, with D uncertain. The CDR3 totals 13 residues. Germline assignment: CDR1 KGHSH and CDR2 LQKENI. The V gene lost 2 bases and the J gene lost 5 bases, with 10 bases spanning the gap. CDR3 loop: CASSPEVENEQYF. The DNA for the CDR3 is TGTGCCAGCTCACCAGAGGTGGAAAACGAGCAGTACTTC.

The chain joins TRBV15 to TRBJ2-7, with 12 positions matching TRBD2. The germline V gene encodes CDR1 LNHNV and CDR2 YYDKDF (reference sequence). V was pared by 0 bases and J by 4 bases, with 4 bases of the junction left unmatched. The CDR3 covers 16 residues. CDR3: CATSRDVLAGGYEQYF. The CDR3, as DNA: TGTGCCACCAGCAGAGATGTCCTAGCGGGGGGGTACGAGCAGTACTTC.

V gene TRBV18 combines with J gene TRBJ2-7; maybe TRBD2 (7 bases). This CDR3 has 13 amino acids. Germline lookup yields CDR1 KGHSH and CDR2 LQKENI. V gave up 8 bases and J gave up 7 bases, with 18 bases separating them. The CDR3 loop is CASRGAGEREQYF. DNA of the CDR3: TGTGCCAGCCGGGGGGCGGGGGAGCGTGAGCAGTACTTC.

The chain recombines TRBV27 with TRBJ2-3, with no clear D. The CDR3 is 13 residues long. Germline V gives CDR1 MNHEY, CDR2 SMNVEV (reference sequence). With 7 bases removed from V and 4 bases from J, the gap between germline ends came to 12 bases. The CDR3, as DNA: TGTGCCAGCAACCACGGGTTATCAGATACGCAGTATTTT. Its protein product is CASNHGLSDTQYF.

This clone was detected only a few times. The chain has TRBV25-1 and TRBJ2-7, with D possibly TRBD1 on 5 matching bases. The CDR3 totals 14 residues. The germline V and J ends were trimmed by 0 bases and 2 bases, with 8 bases remaining between them. Germline V gene sequence: CDR1 MGHDK, CDR2 SYGVNS. CDR3: CASSEYRAPYEQYF. The DNA of the CDR3 is TGTGCCAGCAGTGAATACAGGGCGCCCTACGAGCAGTACTTC.

This clone was seen more than once but under ten times. This chain connects TRBV2 to TRBJ1-1, with D unresolved. The CDR3 is made up of 10 amino acids. Germline V lookup: CDR1 SNHLY, CDR2 FYNNEI. The V end was cut by 7 bases, the J end by 11 bases, with 11 bases between. The CDR3, as DNA: TGTGCCAGCATGTTGATCGGGGCTTTCTTT. Encoded protein: CASMLIGAFF.

The rearrangement uses TRBV6-5 and TRBJ1-5, with D maybe TRBD1 (5 bases). This CDR3 has 15 amino acids. The germline V and J ends were trimmed by 5 bases and 2 bases, with 13 bases remaining between them. Germline assignment: CDR1 MNHEY and CDR2 SVGAGI. CDR3 DNA sequence: TGTGCCAGCAGTCGCCAGGGTCGAGGCAATCAGCCCCAGCATTTT. The encoded protein is CASSRQGRGNQPQHF.

The CDR3 loop is CASSYSTGLTTGELFF. CDR3 nucleotides: TGTGCCAGCAGTTACTCAACCGGACTAACAACCGGGGAGCTGTTTTTT. The chain recombines TRBV6-5 with TRBJ2-2, with a tentative D call TRBD2 (6 bases). The germline CDR1 and CDR2 sequences are MNHEY and SVGAGI. The length of the CDR3 is 16 residues. V was pared by 0 bases and J by 5 bases, with 13 bases between.

The chain joins TRBV7-9 to TRBJ2-7, with TRBD2 as a possible D gene (6 bases). The V end was cut by 5 bases, the J end by 6 bases, with 20 bases between. CDR3 length: 15 residues. Germline V gene data show CDR1 as SEHNR and CDR2 as FQNEAQ (reference sequence). In nucleotides, the CDR3 is TGTGCCAGCAGCATCAGATCGACTAGTTTGGCCGAGCAGTACTTC. It translates to CASSIRSTSLAEQYF.

The chain carries TRBV11-2 and TRBJ2-5; 7 positions agree with TRBD2. V dropped 2 bases and J dropped 4; count of bases not matched to a gene: 1. CDR3 length: 13 residues. Germline CDR1 SGHAT, CDR2 FQNNGV. CDR3 residues: CASSLSGAETQYF. The DNA of the CDR3 is TGTGCCAGCAGCTTAAGCGGGGCAGAGACCCAGTACTTC.

This clone came up a few times. The chain carries TRBV7-2 and TRBJ2-3, with unresolved D. Per the germline V gene, CDR1 is SGHTA and CDR2 is FQGNSA. Trimming cost V 6 bases and J 3 bases, with 4 bases left between them. The CDR3 has 11 amino acids. CDR3 bases: TGTGCCAGCAGAATAACAGATACGCAGTATTTT. Protein: CASRITDTQYF. Based on the CDR3 plus reference TRBV7-2 and TRBJ2-3, the full variable domain is GAGVSQSPSNKVTEKGKDVELRCDPISGHTALYWYRQSLGQGLEFLIYFQGNSAPDKSGLPSDRFSAERTGGSVSTLTIQRTQQEDSAVYLCASRITDTQYFGPGTRLTVL.

V and J are TRBV30 and TRBJ1-2; D call uncertain. V was trimmed by 0 bases and J by 7 bases, leaving 12 bases between them. CDR1 GTSNPN and CDR2 SVGIG come from the germline V gene (reference sequence). The CDR3 has 13 amino acids. CDR3 nucleotide sequence: TGTGCCTGGAGTGTAGCGGTCCCCTCTGGCTACACCTTC. It specifies CAWSVAVPSGYTF.

The CDR3 coding sequence is TGTGCCAGCAGTTTAAGATATCCTACTCGGGGGGCCAACGTCCTGACTTTC. It specifies CASSLRYPTRGANVLTF. The rearrangement uses TRBV28 and TRBJ2-6; D is uncertain. The CDR3 totals 17 residues. V dropped 2 bases and J dropped 4 bases, with 15 bases sitting between them. CDR1 and CDR2 from the germline V gene are MDHEN and SYDVKM.

The chain couples TRBV10-3 to TRBJ2-3; 8 nucleotides line up with TRBD2. Per germline, CDR1 ENHRY and CDR2 SYGVKD. V shed 6 bases, J shed 2 bases, and the junction held 4 bases outside the gene matches. The CDR3 covers 14 residues. CDR3: CAIRDSGITDTQYF. CDR3 DNA sequence: TGTGCCATCAGAGATAGCGGGATCACAGATACGCAGTATTTT.

J is TRBJ2-7 and V is TRBV15; the D gene is possibly TRBD1 (6 bases). This CDR3 is 13 amino acids long. Per germline, CDR1 LNHNV and CDR2 YYDKDF (reference sequence). The V end lost 5 bases, the J end lost 4 bases, and 12 bases lay between the germline ends. CDR3 sequence: CATSPGDGYEQYF. The CDR3, as DNA: TGTGCCACCAGCCCAGGGGACGGTTACGAGCAGTACTTC. The entire variable domain, with the rest obtained from reference TRBV15 and TRBJ2-7, is as follows: DAMVIQNPRYQVTQFGKPVTLSCSQTLNHNVMYWYQQKSSQAPKLLFHYYDKDFNNEADTPDNFQSRRPNTSFCFLDIRSPGLGDTAMYLCATSPGDGYEQYFGPGTRLTVT.